This T cell receptor beta chain was obtained from a study of T cells in Graves' hyperthyroidism and ophthalmopathy. Regions amplified from RNA transcripts were the TCR beta CDR3 regions. Initially, a first-round RT-PCR of the TCR CDR3 employed the HTBI primer set. From the multiplex PCR reads, TCRdb called clonotypes with MiXCR, one entry per CDR3 protein. This sample has 600,000 or so distinct CDR3 sequences, with under 20% found just once. The germline CDR1 and CDR2 sequences are MNHEY and SVGAGI. Trimming cost V 2 bases and J 4 bases; bases outside gene matches: 10. The CDR3 runs to 16 residues. Comments on this clonotype: Possible read error: a much larger clone is one base away.

The V and J genes are TRBV6-5 and TRBJ2-7; TRBD2 matches 8 bases. The sequenced sample was blood. The receptor's source is a woman aged 25 to 39 with Graves' hyperthyroidism. In nucleotides, the CDR3 is TGTGCCAGCAGTTACGGAAGCGGGAGCGCCCCATACGAGCAGTACTTC. Amino acids: CASSYGSGSAPYEQYF.